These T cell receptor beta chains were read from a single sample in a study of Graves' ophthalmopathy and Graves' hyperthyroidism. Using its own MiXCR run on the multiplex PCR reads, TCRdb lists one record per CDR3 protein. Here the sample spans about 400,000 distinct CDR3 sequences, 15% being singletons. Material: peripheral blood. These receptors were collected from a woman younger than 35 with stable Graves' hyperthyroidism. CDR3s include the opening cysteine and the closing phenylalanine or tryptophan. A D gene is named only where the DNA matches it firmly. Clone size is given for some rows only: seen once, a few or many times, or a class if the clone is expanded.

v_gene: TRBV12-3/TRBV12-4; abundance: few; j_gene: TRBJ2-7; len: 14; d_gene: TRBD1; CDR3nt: TGTGCCAGCAGTCCGGGACAGGGAAGGAACGAGCAGTACTTC; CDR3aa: CASSPGQGRNEQYF
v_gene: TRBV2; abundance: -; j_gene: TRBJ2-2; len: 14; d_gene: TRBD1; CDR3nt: TGTGCCAGCAAAGGGGGCTACAGGGACGGGGAGCTGTTTTTT; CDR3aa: CASKGGYRDGELFF
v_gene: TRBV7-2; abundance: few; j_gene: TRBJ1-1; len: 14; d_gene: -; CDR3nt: TGTGCCAGCAGCTTAGAGGGGGGGGGCACTGAAGCTTTCTTT; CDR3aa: CASSLEGGGTEAFF
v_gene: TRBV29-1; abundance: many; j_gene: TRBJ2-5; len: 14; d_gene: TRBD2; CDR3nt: TGCAGCGTTCCTAGCGGGGGGGCCCAGGAGACCCAGTACTTC; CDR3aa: CSVPSGGAQETQYF
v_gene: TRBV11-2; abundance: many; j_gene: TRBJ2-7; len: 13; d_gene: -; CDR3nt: TGTGCCAGCAGCTTAAAAGGTTTCTACGAGCAGTACTTC; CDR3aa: CASSLKGFYEQYF
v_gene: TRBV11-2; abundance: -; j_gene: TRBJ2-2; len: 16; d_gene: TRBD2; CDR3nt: TGTGCCAGCACATCCGGAGCGGGGGGGCCAGCCGGGGAGCTGTTTTTT; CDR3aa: CASTSGAGGPAGELFF
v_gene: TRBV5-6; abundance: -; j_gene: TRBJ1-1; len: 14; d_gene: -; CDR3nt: TGTGCCAGCAAAGTCGCCCCGATGAACACTGAAGCTTTCTTT; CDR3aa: CASKVAPMNTEAFF
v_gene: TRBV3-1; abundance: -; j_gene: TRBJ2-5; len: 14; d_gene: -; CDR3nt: TGTGCCAGCAGCGAAGAGGGGCGAGAAGAGACCCAGTACTTC; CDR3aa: CASSEEGREETQYF
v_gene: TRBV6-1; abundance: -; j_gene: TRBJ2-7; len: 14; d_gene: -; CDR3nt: TGTGCCAGCAGTGAATCCGGGATCTCCTACGAGCAGTACTTC; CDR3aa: CASSESGISYEQYF
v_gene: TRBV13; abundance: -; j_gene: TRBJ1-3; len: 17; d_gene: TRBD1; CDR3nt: TGTGCCAGCAGCGAGGGACAGGGGGCGATCTCTGGAAACACCATATATTTT; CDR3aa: CASSEGQGAISGNTIYF
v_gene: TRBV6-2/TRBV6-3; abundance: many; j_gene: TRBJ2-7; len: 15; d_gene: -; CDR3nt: TGTGCCAGCAGCCACCCGGGGACTGGGATCTACGAGCAGTACTTC; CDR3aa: CASSHPGTGIYEQYF
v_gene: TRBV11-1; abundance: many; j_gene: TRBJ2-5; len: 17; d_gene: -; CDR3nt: TGTGCCAGCAGCTTAGCTAGACATAGGGGAGATGCGGAGACCCAGTACTTC; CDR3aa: CASSLARHRGDAETQYF
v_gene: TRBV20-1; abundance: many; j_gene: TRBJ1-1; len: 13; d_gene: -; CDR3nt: TGCAGTGCTACGGGTTTGATGAACACTGAAGCTTTCTTT; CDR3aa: CSATGLMNTEAFF
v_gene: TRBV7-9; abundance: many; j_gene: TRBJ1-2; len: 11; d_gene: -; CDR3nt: TGTGCCAGCAGCTTAGAGTCTGGCTACACCTTC; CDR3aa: CASSLESGYTF
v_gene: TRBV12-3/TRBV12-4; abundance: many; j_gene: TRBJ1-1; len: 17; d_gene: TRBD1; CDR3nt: TGTGCCAGCAGTCCGGACAGGGACAGTCTACCGAACACTGAAGCTTTCTTT; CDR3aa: CASSPDRDSLPNTEAFF
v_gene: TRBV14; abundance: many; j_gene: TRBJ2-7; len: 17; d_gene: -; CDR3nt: TGTGCCAGCAGCCAAGATTTTGTCCGGAGGGACCCCTACGAGCAGTACTTC; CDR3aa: CASSQDFVRRDPYEQYF